This is a list of T cell receptor beta chains from one sample in a study of blood T cells in healthy people across ages. TCRdb reanalysed the 5' RACE reads using MiXCR and keeps one entry per CDR3 protein. The sample has hundreds of thousands of distinct CDR3 sequences, more than 25% seen once; the top ten hold roughly 17%. The sequencing input was blood. The receptors were gathered from a woman over 75 in good health. The CDR3 runs from the conserved cysteine through the conserved F or W. Fields, in order: J gene, clone size, D gene, V gene, CDR3 protein, CDR3 DNA. D genes are given only for firm matches. Size is omitted from some rows. Given values are once, few, many or a class for expanded clones.

>TRBJ2-3|once|NA|TRBV20-1
CSASVPQKSTDTQYF
TGCAGTGCTAGCGTCCCACAGAAGAGCACAGATACGCAGTATTTT
>TRBJ2-3|NA|NA|TRBV6-2/TRBV6-3
CASSYISGLTDTQYF
TGTGCCAGCAGTTACATATCGGGGCTCACAGATACGCAGTATTTT
>TRBJ1-5|NA|TRBD1|TRBV12-3/TRBV12-4
CAGSPRSGTGRQPQHF
TGTGCCGGCAGTCCCCGTTCTGGGACAGGGCGTCAGCCCCAGCATTTT
>TRBJ1-2|many|NA|TRBV27
CASRPVRRDGRGYTF
TGTGCCAGCAGGCCCGTCCGACGGGACGGGAGGGGCTACACCTTC
>TRBJ2-1|NA|NA|TRBV7-6
CASSTLGDEQFF
TGTGCCAGCAGCACACTAGGAGATGAGCAGTTCTTC
>TRBJ2-2|few|NA|TRBV7-2
CASSTNTGELFF
TGTGCCAGCAGCACAAACACCGGGGAGCTGTTTTTT
>TRBJ1-5|few|NA|TRBV3-1
CASSQVTNQPQHF
TGTGCCAGCAGCCAAGTAACTAATCAGCCCCAGCATTTT
>TRBJ2-1|NA|NA|TRBV12-3/TRBV12-4
CASSFGGGVTNNEQFF
TGTGCCAGCAGTTTCGGGGGTGGGGTGACCAACAATGAGCAGTTCTTC
>TRBJ2-5|NA|TRBD2|TRBV7-2
CASRSDSLAGGQEAQYF
TGTGCCAGCCGCTCCGACTCCCTAGCGGGGGGCCAAGAGGCCCAGTACTTC
>TRBJ2-1|NA|TRBD2|TRBV10-3
CAISRLAGDEQFF
TGTGCCATCAGTAGATTAGCGGGGGATGAGCAGTTCTTC
>TRBJ2-7|NA|TRBD1|TRBV19
CASSPDRGGGEQYF
TGTGCCAGTAGTCCGGACAGGGGGGGAGGCGAGCAGTACTTC
>TRBJ2-1|NA|NA|TRBV7-6
CASSLVGREVPGFYNEQFF
TGTGCCAGCAGCTTAGTTGGTCGGGAAGTCCCTGGATTCTACAATGAGCAGTTCTTC
>TRBJ2-1|few|TRBD2|TRBV18
CASSTGGNYNEQFF
TGTGCCAGCTCCACGGGGGGGAACTACAATGAGCAGTTCTTC
>TRBJ2-7|many|TRBD1|TRBV15
CATSRGDRVYEQYF
TGTGCCACCAGCAGAGGGGACAGAGTCTACGAGCAGTACTTC
>TRBJ1-2|NA|TRBD1|TRBV7-2
CASGFAGGGYGYTF
TGTGCCAGCGGCTTCGCAGGGGGCGGCTATGGCTACACCTTC
>TRBJ2-6|few|NA|TRBV21-1
CASSKGRGRKLQGGANVLTF
TGTGCCAGCAGCAAAGGACGGGGACGGAAGCTTCAGGGGGGGGCCAACGTCCTGACTTTC
>TRBJ1-1|NA|NA|TRBV3-1
CASSPRDSQVPNAEAFF
TGTGCCAGCAGCCCGAGGGACTCACAAGTCCCCAACGCTGAAGCTTTCTTT
>TRBJ2-7|NA|TRBD1|TRBV12-3/TRBV12-4
CASSWGQYEQYF
TGTGCCAGCAGTTGGGGACAGTACGAGCAGTACTTC
>TRBJ1-4|NA|NA|TRBV3-1
CASSPDPLQATNEKLFF
TGTGCCAGCAGTCCAGACCCCTTACAGGCAACTAATGAAAAACTGTTTTTT
>TRBJ2-3|NA|TRBD2|TRBV4-3
CASSPRVSAGGPLTQYF
TGCGCCAGCAGCCCAAGGGTATCAGCGGGGGGGCCCCTTACGCAGTATTTT
>TRBJ1-6|NA|NA|TRBV18
CASSQTIDSPLHF
TGTGCCAGCTCCCAGACAATAGACTCACCCCTCCACTTT
>TRBJ1-2|many|NA|TRBV20-1
CSAREQEHYGYTF
TGCAGTGCTAGAGAACAGGAGCACTATGGCTACACCTTC
>TRBJ1-3|NA|TRBD1|TRBV9
CASSVDPGQGNGNTIYF
TGTGCCAGCAGCGTAGACCCGGGACAGGGGAACGGAAACACCATATATTTT
>TRBJ2-7|many|NA|TRBV5-1
CASSLALGLNPYEQYF
TGCGCCAGCAGCTTGGCCTTGGGATTAAACCCCTACGAGCAGTACTTC
>TRBJ1-1|NA|NA|TRBV14
CASSPDGVGGAFF
TGTGCCAGCAGCCCTGACGGGGTTGGAGGAGCTTTCTTT
>TRBJ2-3|NA|NA|TRBV12-3/TRBV12-4
CASSPGVLADAQYF
TGTGCCAGCAGCCCGGGAGTCCTAGCAGATGCGCAGTATTTT
>TRBJ1-5|NA|TRBD1|TRBV5-1
CANSLAGQGGGPPQHF
TGCGCCAACAGCTTGGCCGGACAGGGAGGAGGGCCGCCCCAGCATTTT